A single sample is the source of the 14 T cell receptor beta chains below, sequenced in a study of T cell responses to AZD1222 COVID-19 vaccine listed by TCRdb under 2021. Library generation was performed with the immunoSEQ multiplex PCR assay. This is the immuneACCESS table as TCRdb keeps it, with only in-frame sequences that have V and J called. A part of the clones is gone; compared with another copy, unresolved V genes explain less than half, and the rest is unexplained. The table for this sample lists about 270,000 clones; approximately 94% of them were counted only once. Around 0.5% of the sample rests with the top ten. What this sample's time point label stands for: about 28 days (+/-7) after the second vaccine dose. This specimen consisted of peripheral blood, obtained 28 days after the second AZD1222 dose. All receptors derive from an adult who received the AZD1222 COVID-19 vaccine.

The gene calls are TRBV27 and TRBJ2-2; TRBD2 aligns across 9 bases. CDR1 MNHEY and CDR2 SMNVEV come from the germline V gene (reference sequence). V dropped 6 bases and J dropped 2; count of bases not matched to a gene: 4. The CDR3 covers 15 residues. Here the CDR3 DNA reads TGTGCCAGCAGGAAAGCGGGGGGAAACACCGGGGAGCTGTTTTTT. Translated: CASRKAGGNTGELFF.

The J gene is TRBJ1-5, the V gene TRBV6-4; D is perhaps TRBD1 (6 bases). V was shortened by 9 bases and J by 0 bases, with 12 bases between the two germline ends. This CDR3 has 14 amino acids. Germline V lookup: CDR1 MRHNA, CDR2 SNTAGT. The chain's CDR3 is CARRGTDSNQPQHF. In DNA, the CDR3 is TGTGCCAGAAGGGGGACCGATAGCAATCAGCCCCAGCATTTT.

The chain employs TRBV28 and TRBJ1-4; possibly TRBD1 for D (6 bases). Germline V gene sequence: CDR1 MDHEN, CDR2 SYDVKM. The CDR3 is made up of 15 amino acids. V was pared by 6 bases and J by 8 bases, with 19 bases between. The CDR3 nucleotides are TGTGCCAGCAGCTCCCCTCAGGGGTTAGGGGAAAAACTGTTTTTT. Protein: CASSSPQGLGEKLFF.

Written as DNA, the CDR3 is TGTGCCAGCAGCCAACTACCCGGGACTAGCGGCGGTGAGCAGTTCTTC. The encoded protein is CASSQLPGTSGGEQFF. V usage is TRBV3-1 (or the pseudogene TRBV3-2) and J usage is TRBJ2-1; 11 bases align to TRBD2. Germline lookup yields CDR1 LGHDT and CDR2 YNNKEL (reference sequence). This CDR3 is built from 16 residues. V lost 2 bases and J lost 9; bases outside the gene matches: 9.

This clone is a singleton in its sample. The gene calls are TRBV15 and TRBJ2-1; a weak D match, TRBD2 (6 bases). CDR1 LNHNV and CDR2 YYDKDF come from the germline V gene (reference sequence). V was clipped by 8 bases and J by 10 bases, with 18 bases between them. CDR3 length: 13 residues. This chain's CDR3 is CATSRSPGDEQFF. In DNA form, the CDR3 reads TGTGCCACCTCCCGTTCCCCGGGAGACGAGCAGTTCTTC.

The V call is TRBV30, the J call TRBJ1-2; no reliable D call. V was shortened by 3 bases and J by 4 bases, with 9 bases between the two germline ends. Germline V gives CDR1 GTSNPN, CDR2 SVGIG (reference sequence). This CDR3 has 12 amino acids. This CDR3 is CAWSAGIYGYTF. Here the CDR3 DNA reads TGTGCCTGGAGCGCCGGGATCTATGGCTACACCTTC.

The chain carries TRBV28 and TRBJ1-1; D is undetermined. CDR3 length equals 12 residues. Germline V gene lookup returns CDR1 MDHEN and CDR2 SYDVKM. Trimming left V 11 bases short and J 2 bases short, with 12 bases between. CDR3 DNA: TGTGCCTCTCAGAGTGGTAACACTGAAGCTTTCTTT. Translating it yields CASQSGNTEAFF.

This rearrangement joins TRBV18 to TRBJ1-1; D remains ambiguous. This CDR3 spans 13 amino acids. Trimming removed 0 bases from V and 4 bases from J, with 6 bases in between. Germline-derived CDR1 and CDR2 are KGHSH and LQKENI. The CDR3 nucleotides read TGTGCCAGCTCACCACCTTCCCGCACTGAAGCTTTCTTT. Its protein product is CASSPPSRTEAFF.

Written as DNA, the CDR3 is TGTGCCAGCAGTCTACCGACAGGTCTGAGAAACACCATATATTTT. The encoded protein is CASSLPTGLRNTIYF. This chain joins TRBV28 and TRBJ1-3; perhaps TRBD1 as D (6 bases). The V and J ends lost 5 bases and 5 bases respectively, with 16 bases between them. The CDR3 is 15 residues long. Germline CDR1 is MDHEN and CDR2 is SYDVKM.

The chain's CDR3 is CASSEGGRATEAFF. The DNA of the CDR3 is TGCGCCAGCAGTGAGGGAGGGCGAGCCACTGAAGCTTTCTTT. This sequence joins TRBV10-2 and TRBJ1-1; D ambiguous. This CDR3 is built from 14 residues. CDR1 is WSHSY, CDR2 SAAADI, per germline. Trimming cost V 2 bases and J 4 bases, with 11 bases left between them.

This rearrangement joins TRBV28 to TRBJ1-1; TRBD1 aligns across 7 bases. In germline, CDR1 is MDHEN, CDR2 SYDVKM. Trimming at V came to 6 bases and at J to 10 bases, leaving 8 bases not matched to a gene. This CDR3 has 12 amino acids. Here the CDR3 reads CASSLRGRGAFF. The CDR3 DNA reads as TGTGCCAGCAGCCTAAGGGGGCGGGGAGCTTTCTTT.

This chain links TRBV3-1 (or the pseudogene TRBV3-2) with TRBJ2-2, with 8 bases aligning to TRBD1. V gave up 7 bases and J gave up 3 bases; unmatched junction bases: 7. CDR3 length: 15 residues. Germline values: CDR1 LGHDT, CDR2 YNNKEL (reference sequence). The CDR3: CASTLTGVDTGELFF. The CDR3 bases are TGTGCCAGCACCTTGACAGGGGTCGACACCGGGGAGCTGTTTTTT.

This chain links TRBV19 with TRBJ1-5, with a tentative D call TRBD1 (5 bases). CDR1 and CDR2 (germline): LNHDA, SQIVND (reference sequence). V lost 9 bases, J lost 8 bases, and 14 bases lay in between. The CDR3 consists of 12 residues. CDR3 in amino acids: CASRDAGEPQHF. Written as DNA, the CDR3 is TGTGCCAGCCGGGACGCGGGGGAGCCCCAGCATTTT.

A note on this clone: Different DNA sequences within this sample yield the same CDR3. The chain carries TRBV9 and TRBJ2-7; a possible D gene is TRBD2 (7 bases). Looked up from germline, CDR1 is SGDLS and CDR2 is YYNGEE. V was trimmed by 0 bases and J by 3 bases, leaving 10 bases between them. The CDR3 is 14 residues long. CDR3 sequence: CASSVGGGGYEQYF. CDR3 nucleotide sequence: TGTGCCAGCAGCGTAGGGGGGGGCGGCTACGAGCAGTACTTC.